This is a list of T cell receptor beta chains from one sample in a study of blood T cell repertoires in COVID-19. Some clones are missing from TCRdb's copy, which holds only in-frame ones; the method was immunoSEQ multiplex PCR. Among about 210,000 clones listed, 70% to 90% were seen once. The material sequenced was peripheral blood. The receptor source for this set is a human donor in a cohort sampled during active COVID-19. CDR3s include the opening cysteine and the closing phenylalanine or tryptophan. The order of the fields is J gene, CDR3 length, clone size, V gene, D gene, CDR3 protein, CDR3 DNA. The D gene is left open where the match is weak. Clone size appears in some rows only: once, few, many, or a class for an expanded clone.

>TRBJ1-1|13|few|TRBV7-9|-
CASSLADSTEAFF
TGTGCCAGCAGCTTAGCAGACAGCACTGAAGCTTTCTTT
>TRBJ2-2|13|-|TRBV6-2/TRBV6-3|-
CASSLSTVGELFF
TGTGCCAGCAGTTTATCTACGGTCGGGGAGCTGTTTTTT
>TRBJ2-7|13|-|TRBV5-1|TRBD1
CASSEGQPHEQYF
TGCGCCAGCAGCGAGGGACAGCCCCACGAGCAGTACTTC
>TRBJ2-3|14|many|TRBV7-9|TRBD2
CASSLRGRADTQYF
TGTGCCAGCAGCTTAAGAGGGAGGGCAGATACGCAGTATTTT
>TRBJ1-2|15|-|TRBV2|TRBD1
CASSEATGGNYGYTF
TGTGCCAGCAGTGAAGCGACAGGGGGTAACTATGGCTACACCTTC
>TRBJ1-5|15|-|TRBV21-1|-
CASGHRTATNQPQHF
TGTGCCAGCGGACACAGGACCGCAACCAATCAGCCCCAGCATTTT
>TRBJ2-3|16|-|TRBV5-1|TRBD2
CASSPSSGASTDTQYF
TGCGCCAGCAGCCCCTCTAGCGGAGCCTCCACAGATACGCAGTATTTT
>TRBJ1-3|14|once|TRBV7-9|TRBD1
CASSYTGDGNTIYF
TGTGCCAGCAGCTACACAGGGGATGGAAACACCATATATTTT
>TRBJ2-4|17|-|TRBV18|TRBD1
CASSPSVRQGRENIQYF
TGTGCCAGCTCACCCTCCGTGAGACAGGGGCGGGAAAACATTCAGTACTTC
>TRBJ2-5|13|-|TRBV3-1/TRBV3-2|-
CASSRSIRETQYF
TGTGCCAGCAGCCGTTCTATCCGTGAGACCCAGTACTTC
>TRBJ2-1|12|once|TRBV4-1|-
CASSLNGLEQFF
TGCGCCAGCAGCCTTAATGGGCTTGAGCAGTTCTTC
>TRBJ2-5|15|-|TRBV7-9|-
CASSLPLGAEETQYF
TGTGCCAGCAGCCTACCTTTAGGGGCGGAGGAGACCCAGTACTTC
>TRBJ1-3|18|-|TRBV10-3|TRBD1
CAISESSRSGTGGDTIYF
TGTGCCATCAGTGAGTCGTCTAGGTCGGGGACAGGGGGAGACACCATATATTTT
>TRBJ2-1|19|once|TRBV5-1|TRBD2
CASSSPGLAGARSYNEQFF
TGCGCCAGCAGTTCCCCGGGACTAGCGGGGGCCCGCTCCTACAATGAGCAGTTCTTC
>TRBJ1-3|15|-|TRBV28|-
CASSLNRDSGNTIYF
TGTGCCAGCAGTTTAAACAGGGACTCTGGAAACACCATATATTTT
>TRBJ2-1|15|-|TRBV6-4|TRBD1
CASSPDREDFYEQFF
TGTGCCAGCAGTCCCGACAGGGAAGACTTTTATGAGCAGTTCTTC
>TRBJ1-1|19|-|TRBV4-3|TRBD1
CASSQDGTGGSREDTEAFF
TGCGCCAGCAGCCAAGATGGGACAGGGGGTTCTAGAGAGGACACTGAAGCTTTCTTT
>TRBJ2-7|15|-|TRBV4-1|-
CASSQETGRIYEQYF
TGCGCCAGCAGCCAAGAAACAGGTAGAATCTACGAGCAGTACTTC
>TRBJ1-2|16|-|TRBV6-1|-
CASSVSFGLGTDGYTF
TGTGCCAGCAGTGTTTCCTTCGGGTTGGGTACGGATGGCTACACCTTC
>TRBJ2-2|15|-|TRBV3-1/TRBV3-2|-
CASSQVLGDTGELFF
TGTGCCAGCAGCCAAGTTTTAGGGGACACCGGGGAGCTGTTTTTT
>TRBJ2-5|13|-|TRBV11-1|-
CASSFTRGETQYF
TGTGCCAGCAGTTTCACGCGAGGAGAGACCCAGTACTTC
>TRBJ1-5|15|-|TRBV28|-
CASRLGSGSNQPQHF
TGTGCCAGCAGACTAGGATCAGGTAGCAATCAGCCCCAGCATTTT
>TRBJ2-2|15|few|TRBV28|-
CASSLNLRTSGELFF
TGTGCCAGCAGTTTAAACCTAAGAACGAGCGGGGAGCTGTTTTTT
>TRBJ2-2|16|-|TRBV7-9|-
CASTPRNSGDTGELFF
TGTGCCAGCACCCCTCGGAATAGCGGAGACACCGGGGAGCTGTTTTTT
>TRBJ1-1|13|-|TRBV12-3/TRBV12-4|-
CASSREGVTEAFF
TGTGCCAGCAGTAGAGAAGGGGTAACTGAAGCTTTCTTT
>TRBJ2-1|17|-|TRBV7-2|TRBD2
CASSLARSGRSYNEQFF
TGTGCCAGCAGCTTAGCGAGGAGCGGGAGGTCCTACAATGAGCAGTTCTTC
>TRBJ1-2|13|-|TRBV28|TRBD1
CASSSRDRGGYTF
TGTGCCAGCAGCTCCCGGGACAGGGGTGGCTACACCTTC
>TRBJ1-1|15|-|TRBV6-2/TRBV6-3|-
CASSYLAGLNTEAFF
TGTGCCAGCAGTTACCTTGCAGGGTTGAACACTGAAGCTTTCTTT
>TRBJ2-3|14|-|TRBV10-3|TRBD1
CAIKPGGSGDTQYF
TGTGCCATCAAACCAGGGGGTTCGGGAGATACGCAGTATTTT
>TRBJ2-3|14|-|TRBV5-5|-
CASSLPGSTDTQYF
TGTGCCAGCAGCTTGCCGGGAAGTACAGATACGCAGTATTTT
>TRBJ2-7|14|-|TRBV5-1|-
CASSPQDSSYEQYF
TGCGCCAGCAGCCCTCAGGACAGCAGCTACGAGCAGTACTTC
>TRBJ2-1|14|-|TRBV19|-
CASSITQDYNEQFF
TGTGCCAGTAGTATAACGCAGGACTACAATGAGCAGTTCTTC
>TRBJ2-5|16|-|TRBV5-1|TRBD2
CASSLESAGGGETQYF
TGCGCCAGCAGCTTGGAATCCGCGGGGGGCGGGGAGACCCAGTACTTC
>TRBJ1-4|15|-|TRBV2|-
CASSEGSGTNEKLFF
TGTGCCAGCAGTGAAGGGAGCGGAACTAATGAAAAACTGTTTTTT
>TRBJ1-6|13|few|TRBV19|TRBD1
CASKEQGGSPLHF
TGTGCCAGTAAAGAACAGGGGGGATCACCCCTCCACTTT
>TRBJ2-7|16|-|TRBV5-1|-
CASSLDGSHLSYEQYF
TGCGCCAGCAGCTTGGATGGCAGTCACCTCTCCTACGAGCAGTACTTC
>TRBJ2-7|12|-|TRBV29-1|TRBD1
CSVGTTGVQQYF
TGCAGCGTTGGCACGACAGGGGTTCAGCAGTACTTC
>TRBJ2-3|15|many|TRBV11-2|TRBD2
CASSLWGGGADTQYF
TGTGCCAGCAGCTTATGGGGGGGAGGCGCAGATACGCAGTATTTT
>TRBJ1-1|16|few|TRBV2|-
CASSEAHGGVSTEAFF
TGTGCCAGCAGTGAAGCGCACGGAGGGGTGAGCACTGAAGCTTTCTTT
>TRBJ1-5|14|few|TRBV5-5|-
CASSFFGSNQPQHF
TGTGCCAGCAGCTTTTTCGGTAGCAATCAGCCCCAGCATTTT
>TRBJ1-1|12|-|TRBV9|TRBD1
CASSVGTGEAFF
TGTGCCAGCAGCGTAGGGACAGGTGAAGCTTTCTTT
>TRBJ1-6|15|-|TRBV4-3|TRBD1
CASSRLGQGRSPLHF
TGCGCCAGCAGCCGGCTCGGACAGGGGCGATCACCCCTCCACTTT
>TRBJ2-7|14|-|TRBV28|-
CASSTGTKTYEQYF
TGTGCCAGCAGTACCGGGACAAAGACCTACGAGCAGTACTTC
>TRBJ2-3|17|-|TRBV9|TRBD1
CASSPYPLGQATDTQYF
TGTGCCAGCAGCCCATACCCCCTCGGACAGGCCACAGATACGCAGTATTTT
>TRBJ2-1|17|-|TRBV11-2|TRBD2
CASSLDREGGLYNEQFF
TGTGCCAGCAGCTTAGATCGGGAGGGAGGATTATACAATGAGCAGTTCTTC
>TRBJ2-5|16|-|TRBV7-9|-
CASSLSLPLRGETQYF
TGTGCCAGCAGCTTAAGCCTTCCCCTGCGAGGAGAGACCCAGTACTTC
>TRBJ2-1|14|-|TRBV5-1|-
CASSGGQPYNEQFF
TGCGCCAGCAGCGGGGGCCAACCTTACAATGAGCAGTTCTTC
>TRBJ1-2|15|-|TRBV6-5|TRBD1
CASSSQTGEVGGYTF
TGTGCCAGCAGTTCTCAGACAGGGGAGGTGGGGGGCTACACCTTC
>TRBJ2-3|16|-|TRBV28|TRBD2
CASSPQAGEPRLTQYF
TGTGCCAGCAGCCCCCAGGCGGGAGAGCCAAGACTTACGCAGTATTTT
>TRBJ1-3|15|-|TRBV28|-
CASSSQRISGNTIYF
TGTGCCAGCAGTTCCCAGCGGATATCTGGAAACACCATATATTTT
>TRBJ1-3|13|once|TRBV30|-
CAGVMSSGNTIYF
TGTGCCGGAGTGATGTCCTCTGGAAACACCATATATTTT
>TRBJ2-2|13|-|TRBV6-5|TRBD1
CATRTGWSGELFF
TGTGCCACCCGGACAGGGTGGTCCGGGGAGCTGTTTTTT
>TRBJ1-4|15|-|TRBV28|TRBD1
CASSTQGAANEKLFF
TGTGCCAGCAGCACACAGGGGGCTGCTAATGAAAAACTGTTTTTT
>TRBJ1-1|16|-|TRBV7-2|-
CASSLRGGPAGTEAFF
TGTGCCAGCAGCTTAAGGGGGGGGCCGGCGGGGACTGAAGCTTTCTTT
>TRBJ2-5|16|-|TRBV3-1/TRBV3-2|TRBD2
CASSLTTSGGAETQYF
TGTGCCAGCAGCCTTACGACTAGCGGGGGGGCTGAGACCCAGTACTTC